This T cell receptor beta chain emerged from a study of blood T cell repertoires in COVID-19. Only in-frame clones appear in the TCRdb table, and some are missing; sequencing was by immunoSEQ multiplex PCR. The data contain approximately 130,000 clones, roughly 89% of them singletons. The CDR3 consists of 14 residues. Per the germline V gene, CDR1 is SGHRS and CDR2 is YFSETQ. V shed 0 bases and J shed 4 bases, with 10 bases lying between them. What was sequenced was peripheral blood. V usage is TRBV5-1 and J usage is TRBJ1-2; D remains ambiguous. This TCR derives from a woman aged 45-59 years with acute or convalescent COVID-19. As DNA, the CDR3 is TGCGCCAGCAGCTTGGCCGTGACAAGCTATGGCTACACCTTC. Its translation is CASSLAVTSYGYTF.